Each of the 5 T cell receptor beta chains below was sequenced from the same sample in a study of blood T cell repertoires in COVID-19. Clones were sequenced by immunoSEQ multiplex PCR, and TCRdb holds only the in-frame ones, with some missing. The table records 100,000 to 150,000 clones, about 81% of them present only once. Sequencing used peripheral blood. Receptor source: a young man with COVID-19, enrolled during active disease.

The chain has TRBV30 and TRBJ2-2; no definite D call. The length of the CDR3 is 11 residues. V lost 3 bases and J lost 6, with 5 bases in between. Germline CDR1 reads GTSNPN; CDR2 reads SVGIG (reference sequence). The chain's CDR3 is CAWSLPGELFF. Here the CDR3 DNA reads TGTGCCTGGAGCCTCCCCGGGGAGCTGTTTTTT.

This clone was found a few times. This chain links TRBV7-9 with TRBJ1-2; D is perhaps TRBD1 (5 bases). CDR3 size: 14 residues. The V end was cut by 5 bases, the J end by 2 bases, with 12 bases between. Germline V gene sequence: CDR1 SEHNR, CDR2 FQNEAQ (reference sequence). The CDR3 DNA reads TGTGCCAGCAGCCCCGGACAACTAAACTATGGCTACACCTTC. Translating it yields CASSPGQLNYGYTF.

This clone appeared a single time. This chain uses TRBV7-6 with TRBJ2-1; TRBD2 is a possible D gene (5 bases). The germline V and J ends were trimmed by 1 base and 6 bases, with 16 bases remaining between them. This CDR3 is 16 amino acids long. Germline V lookup: CDR1 SGHVS, CDR2 FNYEAQ. CDR3 nucleotides: TGTGCCAGCAGCTTAGATGCGGGCTCTAACTCCAATGAGCAGTTCTTC. It translates to CASSLDAGSNSNEQFF.

This sequence joins TRBV6-1 and TRBJ1-2; no clear D. The germline V gene encodes CDR1 MNHNS and CDR2 SASEGT. Trimming left V 7 bases short and J 8 bases short, with 14 bases between. This CDR3 has 12 amino acids. The CDR3 protein is CASTQYGEGYTF. Written as DNA, the CDR3 is TGTGCCAGCACTCAGTACGGGGAAGGCTACACCTTC.

This sequence joins TRBV9 and TRBJ1-3, with D unresolved. Looked up from germline, CDR1 is SGDLS and CDR2 is YYNGEE. The V and J ends lost 4 bases and 0 bases respectively, with 5 bases between them. The CDR3 covers 13 residues. The CDR3 DNA is TGTGCCAGCAGCCCCCGCTCTGGAAACACCATATATTTT. It translates to CASSPRSGNTIYF.